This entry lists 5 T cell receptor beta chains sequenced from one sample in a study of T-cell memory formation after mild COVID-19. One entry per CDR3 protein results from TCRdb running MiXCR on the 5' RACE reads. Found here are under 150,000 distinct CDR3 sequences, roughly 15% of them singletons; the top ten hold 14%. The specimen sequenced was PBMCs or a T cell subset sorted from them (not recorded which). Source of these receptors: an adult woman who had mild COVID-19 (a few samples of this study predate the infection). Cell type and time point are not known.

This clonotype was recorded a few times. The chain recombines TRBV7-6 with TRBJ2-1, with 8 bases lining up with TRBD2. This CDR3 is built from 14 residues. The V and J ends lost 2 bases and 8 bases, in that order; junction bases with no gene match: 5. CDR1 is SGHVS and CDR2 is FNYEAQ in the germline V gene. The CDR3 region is CASSLFKLADEQFF. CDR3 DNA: TGTGCCAGCAGCTTATTCAAACTAGCGGATGAGCAGTTCTTC.

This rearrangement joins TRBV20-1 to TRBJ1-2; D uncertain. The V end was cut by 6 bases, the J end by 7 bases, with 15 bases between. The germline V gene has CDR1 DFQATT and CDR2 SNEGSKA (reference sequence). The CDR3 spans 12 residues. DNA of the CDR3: TGCAGTGCCAGGTCTGAGTGGGGTGGCTACACCTTC. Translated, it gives CSARSEWGGYTF.

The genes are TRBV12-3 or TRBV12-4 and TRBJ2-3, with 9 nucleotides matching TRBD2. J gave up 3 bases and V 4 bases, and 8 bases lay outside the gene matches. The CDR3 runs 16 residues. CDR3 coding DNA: TGTGCCAGCAGTTCCCCTGGCGGGAGGGGAACAGATACGCAGTATTTT. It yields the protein CASSSPGGRGTDTQYF.

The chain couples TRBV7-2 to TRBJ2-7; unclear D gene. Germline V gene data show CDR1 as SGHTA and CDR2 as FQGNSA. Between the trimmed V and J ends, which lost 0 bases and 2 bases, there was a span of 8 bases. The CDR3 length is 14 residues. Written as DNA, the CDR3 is TGTGCCAGCAGCTTAGCCGGGCCGCCCTACGAGCAGTACTTC. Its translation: CASSLAGPPYEQYF.

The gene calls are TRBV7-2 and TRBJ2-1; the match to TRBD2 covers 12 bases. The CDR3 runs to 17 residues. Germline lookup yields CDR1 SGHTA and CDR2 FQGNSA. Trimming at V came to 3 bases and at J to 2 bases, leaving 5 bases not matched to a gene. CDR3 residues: CASSFSSGGVTYNEQFF. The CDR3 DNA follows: TGTGCCAGCAGCTTCTCTAGCGGGGGGGTAACCTACAATGAGCAGTTCTTC.